The T cell receptor beta chain under discussion was sequenced for a study of T cell repertoires in cytomegalovirus infection. Across the whole study: Both a matching HLA type and CMV infection were indicated by public TCR beta signatures.

The CDR3 extends over 16 amino acids. Trimming at V came to 6 bases and at J to 0 bases, leaving 9 bases not matched to a gene. Germline V gives CDR1 SEHNR, CDR2 FQNEAQ (reference sequence). Study observations and caveats: Adding up the frequency of public TCR beta families identified people who carried CMV plus the relevant HLA.

TCRdb called the reads again in MiXCR, with one record for every CDR3 protein. The sample holds approximately 250,000 distinct CDR3 sequences, 6% to 8% seen once. This clonotype was observed at least ten times. Its antigen is as yet unknown. The sequence came from a human donor in good health (CMV status not recorded). Some clones in this sample may be carry-over from other donors' samples. The V gene is TRBV7-9, the J gene TRBJ2-3; 7 bases line up with TRBD1. The sequenced sample was PBMCs. The CDR3 region has the DNA TGTGCCAGCAGTTTTCAGGGGGAGCTGAGCACAGATACGCAGTATTTT. Its protein is CASSFQGELSTDTQYF.